These T cell receptor beta chains were read from a single sample in a study of control samples from healthy donors and cancer patients. Here immunoSEQ multiplex PCR was the method, and the copy in TCRdb shows in-frame clones only, minus some. The profile shows tens of thousands of clones, just over 90% of them singletons. The sequencing input was blood. These TCRs come from a woman aged 18-29 years in good health. CDR3s include the opening cysteine and the closing phenylalanine or tryptophan. D genes are given only for firm matches. Some rows have no size entry. The others give once, few or many, or a class for an expanded clone.

D: TRBD1; V: TRBV14; J: TRBJ2-1; size: -; DNA: TGTGCCAGCAGCCAATTAGGACAGGGCCATGAGCAGTTCTTC; CDR3: CASSQLGQGHEQFF
D: -; V: TRBV28; J: TRBJ1-4; size: -; DNA: TGTGCCAGCAGTTTGGGGAGGGGCGGTGAAAAACTGTTTTTT; CDR3: CASSLGRGGEKLFF
D: -; V: TRBV11-3; J: TRBJ1-1; size: -; DNA: TGTGCCAGCAGCTTCAGCACGAACACTGAAGCTTTCTTT; CDR3: CASSFSTNTEAFF
D: -; V: TRBV3-1/TRBV3-2; J: TRBJ2-4; size: -; DNA: TGTGCCAGCAGCCAAGAAGGGGTAAACATTCAGTACTTC; CDR3: CASSQEGVNIQYF
D: -; V: TRBV5-1; J: TRBJ1-3; size: -; DNA: TGCGCCAGCAGCTTGTGGGGGGACTCTGGAAACACCATATATTTT; CDR3: CASSLWGDSGNTIYF
D: TRBD1; V: TRBV6-2/TRBV6-3; J: TRBJ1-6; size: -; DNA: TGTGCCAGCAGTTACCTCGGAGGGACAGGTTTTTCACCCCTCCACTTT; CDR3: CASSYLGGTGFSPLHF
D: -; V: TRBV15; J: TRBJ2-7; size: -; DNA: TGTGCCACCAGCAGAGAGGGGGGCGGCTACGAGCAGTACTTC; CDR3: CATSREGGGYEQYF
D: TRBD2; V: TRBV6-4; J: TRBJ2-3; size: -; DNA: TGTGCCAGCAGTGCCGTAGCGGGATCCAATACGCAGTATTTT; CDR3: CASSAVAGSNTQYF
D: -; V: TRBV18; J: TRBJ2-2; size: -; DNA: TGTGCCAGCTCACCAGAACTAAACACCGGGGAGCTGTTTTTT; CDR3: CASSPELNTGELFF
D: -; V: TRBV28; J: TRBJ2-3; size: -; DNA: TGTGCCAGCAGTCCTTGGGCAGGGGCCAACACAGATACGCAGTATTTT; CDR3: CASSPWAGANTDTQYF
D: -; V: TRBV4-2; J: TRBJ2-3; size: -; DNA: TGTGCCAGCAGCGCCGGGGGGCCGAGAGATACGCAGTATTTT; CDR3: CASSAGGPRDTQYF
D: TRBD1; V: TRBV9; J: TRBJ1-2; size: -; DNA: TGTGCCAGCACCCGGACAGGGAACAACGGCTACACCTTC; CDR3: CASTRTGNNGYTF
D: -; V: TRBV6-5; J: TRBJ1-2; size: -; DNA: TGTGCCAGCAGTTACCAGGGGCCGAACTATGGCTACACCTTC; CDR3: CASSYQGPNYGYTF
D: -; V: TRBV5-1; J: TRBJ2-3; size: -; DNA: TGCGCCAGCAGCTTGACAGGGAATACGCAGTATTTT; CDR3: CASSLTGNTQYF
D: TRBD1; V: TRBV5-1; J: TRBJ2-5; size: -; DNA: TGCGCCAGCAGCCAGGACAGGACCGGGCAAGAGACCCAGTACTTC; CDR3: CASSQDRTGQETQYF
D: -; V: TRBV27; J: TRBJ1-2; size: -; DNA: TGTGCCAGCAGTTTATCGGGAGGGGGGACCGGCTACACCTTC; CDR3: CASSLSGGGTGYTF
D: -; V: TRBV4-1; J: TRBJ2-2; size: -; DNA: TGCGCCAGCAGCCACCGCGACGGGGAGCTGTTTTTT; CDR3: CASSHRDGELFF
D: -; V: TRBV5-5; J: TRBJ1-5; size: -; DNA: TGTGCCAGCAGCCCGACTGAGATTAGCAATCAGCCCCAGCATTTT; CDR3: CASSPTEISNQPQHF
D: -; V: TRBV5-6; J: TRBJ2-7; size: -; DNA: TGTGCCAGCAGCTTGGGGCCAGGGGCCCAGTACTTC; CDR3: CASSLGPGAQYF
D: -; V: TRBV6-6; J: TRBJ1-2; size: -; DNA: TGTGCCAGCAGTCGACATCATACTACAGGGAACTATGGCTACACCTTC; CDR3: CASSRHHTTGNYGYTF
D: TRBD1; V: TRBV7-2; J: TRBJ1-5; size: -; DNA: TGTGCCAGCAGCTTCTTGGGGACAGGGAATCGACAGCCCCAGCATTTT; CDR3: CASSFLGTGNRQPQHF
D: -; V: TRBV27; J: TRBJ1-6; size: -; DNA: TGTGCCAGCAGACCTCGGACAGTGGGTCACTCACCCCTCCACTTT; CDR3: CASRPRTVGHSPLHF
D: -; V: TRBV19; J: TRBJ1-2; size: -; DNA: TGTGCCAGTAGTGAATACAGGCTCGGGGGCTATGGCTACACCTTC; CDR3: CASSEYRLGGYGYTF
D: -; V: TRBV4-1; J: TRBJ1-5; size: -; DNA: TGCGCCAGCAGCCAAACTAACCAAAATCAGCCCCAGCATTTT; CDR3: CASSQTNQNQPQHF
D: TRBD1; V: TRBV6-5; J: TRBJ2-3; size: once; DNA: TGTGCCAGCAGTTCCTACAGGGGTCGGACAGATACGCAATATTTT; CDR3: CASSSYRGRTDTQYF
D: TRBD2; V: TRBV5-1; J: TRBJ2-5; size: -; DNA: TGCGCCAGCAGCTCGAGCGGGGGGTTCAAAGAGACCCAGTACTTC; CDR3: CASSSSGGFKETQYF
D: -; V: TRBV6-5; J: TRBJ1-1; size: -; DNA: TGTGCCAGCAGTTACTCAAGCGGAACGGTGAACACTGAAGCTTTCTTT; CDR3: CASSYSSGTVNTEAFF
D: -; V: TRBV7-2; J: TRBJ2-7; size: -; DNA: TGTGCCAGCAGCCCACGCATCGGGGGTTACGAGCAGTACTTC; CDR3: CASSPRIGGYEQYF
D: -; V: TRBV25-1; J: TRBJ1-2; size: once; DNA: TGTGCCAGCAGTGATCCGATTGTGGGGTGGGGCTACACCTTC; CDR3: CASSDPIVGWGYTF
D: -; V: TRBV7-9; J: TRBJ2-7; size: -; DNA: TGTGCCAGCAGCTTAGAGGGAATCCCGGACGAGCAGTACTTC; CDR3: CASSLEGIPDEQYF
D: -; V: TRBV6-5; J: TRBJ1-1; size: -; DNA: TGTGCCAGCAGTTACCAACACGACCTTGAAGCTTTCTTT; CDR3: CASSYQHDLEAFF
D: TRBD2; V: TRBV5-6; J: TRBJ2-1; size: once; DNA: TGTGCCAGCAGCCAGGAGGGACTAGCCAATGAGCAGTTCTTC; CDR3: CASSQEGLANEQFF
D: TRBD2; V: TRBV14; J: TRBJ2-4; size: -; DNA: TGTGCCAGCAGCCCAGTAGCGGGGTTAGCCAAAAACATTCAGTACTTC; CDR3: CASSPVAGLAKNIQYF